The 28 T cell receptor beta chains given below trace back to one sample, sequenced in a study of T cell repertoires in cytomegalovirus infection. TCRdb ran MiXCR on the reads and lists one entry per CDR3 protein. The sample lists some 300,000 distinct CDR3 sequences, 8% to 10% occurring once. The specimen was PBMCs. These receptors all come from a human donor in good health (CMV status not recorded). Some clones in this sample may be carry-over from other donors' samples.

In DNA form, the CDR3 reads TGTGCCAGCAGCCAAGAATGGACCGTCCGGATCGGTGGCTACACCTTC. Translation: CASSQEWTVRIGGYTF. The V gene is TRBV3-1, the J gene TRBJ1-2, with D uncertain. The V gene lost 0 bases and the J gene lost 7 bases, with 18 bases spanning the gap. This CDR3 is 16 amino acids long. Per germline, CDR1 LGHDT and CDR2 YNNKEL (reference sequence).

This clonotype was seen repeatedly, ten times or more. The chain recombines TRBV5-4 with TRBJ2-5, with D unclear. CDR1 and CDR2 from the germline V gene are SGHNT and YYREEE (reference sequence). CDR3 length: 14 amino acids. Trimming cost V 1 base and J 9 bases, with 16 bases left between them. The CDR3 bases are TGTGCCAGCAGCTTGAATTTAGGGCTTGGGGCCCAGTACTTC. Its protein is CASSLNLGLGAQYF.

The rearrangement links TRBV29-1 to TRBJ1-1, with D possibly matching TRBD1 (6 bases). CDR1 and CDR2 from the germline V gene are SQVTM and ANQGSEA. V dropped 2 bases and J dropped 3 bases, with 10 bases sitting between them. This CDR3 has 13 amino acids. Here the CDR3 DNA reads TGCAGCGTTGAAACAGGGAAGGACACTGAAGCTTTCTTT. Translated: CSVETGKDTEAFF. The full variable domain, with the rest looked up from reference TRBV29-1 and TRBJ1-1, is SAVISQKPSRDICQRGTSLTIQCQVDSQVTMMFWYRQQPGQSLTLIATANQGSEATYESGFVIDKFPISRPNLTFSTLTVSNMSPEDSSIYLCSVETGKDTEAFFGQGTRLTVV.

This clonotype was observed at least ten times. The chain recombines TRBV7-3 with TRBJ2-3; the match to TRBD2 covers 7 bases. V shed 3 bases and J 0 bases; nucleotides not matched to a gene: 6. There are 16 residues in the CDR3. In germline, CDR1 is SGHTA, CDR2 FQGTGA. CDR3 nucleotide sequence: TGTGCCAGCAGCTTGATGGGCGGGGGAAGCACAGATACGCAGTATTTT. It yields the protein CASSLMGGGSTDTQYF.

The chain uses TRBV5-1 and TRBJ1-1, with D possibly TRBD1 on 5 matching bases. The CDR3 loop spans 13 amino acids. The V gene's germline CDR1 is SGHRS and CDR2 YFSETQ. With 4 bases removed from V and 3 bases from J, the gap between germline ends came to 10 bases. CDR3 sequence (DNA): TGCGCCAGCAGCCCCCAGGGAGACACTGAAGCTTTCTTT. This sequence encodes CASSPQGDTEAFF.

This clonotype was observed a handful of times. V gene TRBV7-3 combines with J gene TRBJ2-1; 15 positions agree with TRBD2. V gave up 0 bases and J gave up 4 bases; unmatched junction bases: 1. In germline, CDR1 is SGHTA, CDR2 FQGTGA. The CDR3 is made up of 17 amino acids. In nucleotides, the CDR3 is TGTGCCAGCAGCTTAACGGGACTAGCGGGGGGATACAATGAGCAGTTCTTC. Protein sequence: CASSLTGLAGGYNEQFF. The complete variable domain, with remaining parts taken from reference TRBV7-3 and TRBJ2-1, reads GAGVSQTPSNKVTEKGKYVELRCDPISGHTALYWYRQSLGQGPEFLIYFQGTGAADDSGLPNDRFFAVRPEGSVSTLKIQRTERGDSAVYLCASSLTGLAGGYNEQFFGPGTRLTVL.

This clonotype was picked up many times. The chain recombines TRBV10-3 with TRBJ2-1; TRBD1 matches 9 bases. Germline V CDR1 and CDR2: ENHRY, SYGVKD. The CDR3 sequence is 14 residues long. The ends lost 6 bases at V and 7 bases at J; junction bases unmatched: 7. The CDR3 sequence is CAIRPDRGGNEQFF. The CDR3 DNA reads TGTGCCATCAGACCGGACAGGGGTGGTAATGAGCAGTTCTTC.

This clonotype was counted at least ten times. The J gene is TRBJ1-4, the V gene TRBV7-2; D might be TRBD1 (6 bases). V was shortened by 6 bases and J by 8 bases, with 22 bases between the two germline ends. The germline CDR1 and CDR2 sequences are SGHTA and FQGNSA. CDR3 size: 16 residues. As DNA, the CDR3 is TGTGCCAGCAGACCCCGGGGGGGGGCGACGTTCGAAAAACTGTTTTTT. Protein product: CASRPRGGATFEKLFF. Supplemented by reference TRBV7-2 and TRBJ1-4, the full variable domain reads GAGVSQSPSNKVTEKGKDVELRCDPISGHTALYWYRQSLGQGLEFLIYFQGNSAPDKSGLPSDRFSAERTGGSVSTLTIQRTQQEDSAVYLCASRPRGGATFEKLFFGSGTQLSVL.

This clonotype was detected only a few times. The J gene is TRBJ2-1, the V gene TRBV10-3; 7 nucleotides line up with TRBD2. Trimming cost V 6 bases and J 2 bases; bases outside gene matches: 4. The CDR3 runs 14 residues. Germline-derived CDR1 and CDR2 are ENHRY and SYGVKD. The CDR3 reads CAISGGSPYNEQFF. The CDR3 nucleotides read TGTGCCATCAGCGGGGGGAGTCCCTACAATGAGCAGTTCTTC.

This clonotype was detected many times. The rearrangement uses TRBV10-3 and TRBJ2-3; 11 nucleotides align to TRBD2. There are 15 residues in the CDR3. Germline-derived CDR1 and CDR2 are ENHRY and SYGVKD. J lost 7 bases, V lost 7 bases, and 10 bases had no gene match. As DNA, the CDR3 is TGTGCCATCAATTCCGGGACTAGCGGAACCTATACGCAGTATTTT. Its translation: CAINSGTSGTYTQYF.

At least ten counts were recorded for this clonotype. V usage is TRBV6-5 and J usage is TRBJ2-2; the D gene could be TRBD1 or TRBD2 (5 bases each). V was trimmed by 0 bases and J by 5 bases, leaving 13 bases between them. The length of the CDR3 is 16 residues. CDR1 is MNHEY and CDR2 is SVGAGI in the germline V gene. The CDR3 DNA reads as TGTGCCAGCAGTTACTCGTGGGACCCTGGAACCGGGGAGCTGTTTTTT. This gives the protein CASSYSWDPGTGELFF.

This clonotype was seen a few times. The chain uses TRBV20-1 and TRBJ2-2; D gene ambiguous. Germline assignment: CDR1 DFQATT and CDR2 SNEGSKA (reference sequence). V lost 3 bases, J lost 1 base, and 6 bases lay in between. The length of the CDR3 is 13 residues. The CDR3 loop is CSARSWNTGELFF. DNA for the CDR3: TGCAGTGCTAGGAGTTGGAACACCGGGGAGCTGTTTTTT.

This clonotype has only a few counts. The chain combines TRBV4-1 with TRBJ2-7; 7 positions match TRBD1. This CDR3 region has 16 residues. The germline V gene has CDR1 MGHRA and CDR2 YSYEKL. V dropped 0 bases and J dropped 3; count of bases not matched to a gene: 8. CDR3: CASSQDLGGQDYEQYV. CDR3 DNA: TGCGCCAGCAGCCAAGATCTCGGCGGACAGGACTACGAGCAGTACGTC.

In its sample, this clonotype was seen many times. The chain recombines TRBV2 with TRBJ2-7, with 8 nucleotides matching TRBD2. Germline loops: CDR1 SNHLY, CDR2 FYNNEI. V gave up 8 bases and J gave up 7 bases; unmatched junction bases: 1. The CDR3 has 10 amino acids. CDR3 nucleotides: TGTGCCAGCGGGACTAGTGAGCAGTACTTC. Translation: CASGTSEQYF.

Note on this clonotype: This may arise from a read error, as a much more abundant clone is one base away. The chain combines TRBV5-1 with TRBJ2-7, with TRBD1 matching 8 bases. The length of the CDR3 is 15 residues. The germline V gene encodes CDR1 SGHRS and CDR2 YFSETQ. V lost 4 bases and J lost 3; bases outside the gene matches: 9. In DNA, the CDR3 is TGCGCCAGCAGCACTCGACAGGGGAGCCACTACGAGCAGTACTTC. This translates into CASSTRQGSHYEQYF.

A remark on this clonotype: A single base separates this from a much larger clone, so it may be a read error. This rearrangement joins TRBV6-4 to TRBJ2-1; D might be TRBD2 (7 bases). The ends were cut back, 0 bases at V and 7 bases at J, with 16 bases in the middle. Germline V gives CDR1 MRHNA, CDR2 SNTAGT. CDR3 size: 16 residues. The CDR3 here is CASSDSGGASGNEQFF. The CDR3 bases are TGTGCCAGCAGTGACTCGGGGGGGGCGTCAGGTAATGAGCAGTTCTTC.

This clonotype was seen at least ten times. The chain is built from TRBV11-1 and TRBJ2-3, with TRBD2 as a possible D gene (5 bases). V shed 5 bases and J shed 4 bases, with 19 bases lying between them. This CDR3 has 16 residues. In germline, CDR1 is SGHAT, CDR2 FQDESV (reference sequence). CDR3 protein: CASSLIQAGRPDTQYF. CDR3 coding DNA: TGTGCCAGCAGCCTCATTCAGGCGGGCAGGCCAGATACGCAGTATTTT.

This clonotype showed up many times. The rearrangement uses TRBV7-8 and TRBJ1-1, with 7 bases aligning to TRBD1. This CDR3 spans 12 amino acids. J was trimmed by 8 bases and V by 5 bases; bases with no gene match: 5. Germline loops: CDR1 SGHVS, CDR2 FQNEAQ. The CDR3 loop is CASSPGTVEAFF. The CDR3 DNA reads TGTGCCAGCAGCCCGGGGACAGTCGAAGCTTTCTTT.

This clonotype was seen many times. J is TRBJ1-1 and V is TRBV6-4, with D uncertain. V gave up 3 bases and J gave up 0 bases, with 5 bases separating them. This CDR3 region has 13 residues. CDR1 is MRHNA and CDR2 is SNTAGT in the germline V gene. CDR3 sequence: CASSDRMNTEAFF. The CDR3 DNA is TGTGCCAGCAGTGATCGAATGAACACTGAAGCTTTCTTT.

Many counts were recorded for this clonotype. V is TRBV4-2 and J is TRBJ1-1; D perhaps matches TRBD1 (6 bases). Trimming left V 0 bases short and J 7 bases short, with 15 bases between. CDR1 is LGHNA and CDR2 is YNFKEQ in the germline V gene. CDR3 length equals 15 residues. CDR3 loop: CASSQDVARGIEAFF. CDR3 DNA: TGTGCCAGCAGCCAAGATGTAGCCAGGGGCATTGAAGCTTTCTTT.

The chain combines TRBV6-5 with TRBJ2-3; 8 nucleotides agree with TRBD1. CDR1 MNHEY and CDR2 SVGAGI come from the germline V gene. The trim removed 6 bases at V and 3 bases at J, leaving 8 bases unmatched. CDR3 length: 15 residues. CDR3 region: CASSPRTGTTDTQYF. The CDR3 coding sequence is TGTGCCAGCAGCCCAAGGACAGGGACTACAGATACGCAGTATTTT.

This chain links TRBV19 with TRBJ2-3, with 11 nucleotides matching TRBD2. The CDR3 has 16 residues. Germline V CDR1 and CDR2: LNHDA, SQIVND (reference sequence). Trimming cost V 5 bases and J 1 base; bases outside gene matches: 5. CDR3 residues: CASSSGLAEGTDTQYF. Here the CDR3 DNA reads TGTGCCAGTAGTTCGGGACTAGCGGAGGGCACAGATACGCAGTATTTT.

This clonotype was seen at least ten times. The chain recombines TRBV7-9 with TRBJ1-3; weak D call: TRBD1 (6 bases). CDR1 SEHNR and CDR2 FQNEAQ come from the germline V gene (reference sequence). The CDR3 is 16 amino acids. Trimming removed 3 bases from V and 0 bases from J, with 12 bases in between. CDR3 DNA: TGTGCCAGCAGCTTCGACAGGAGCCCCTCTGGAAACACCATATATTTT. It codes for CASSFDRSPSGNTIYF.

The CDR3 loop reads CASRPGQGVGNTEAFF. CDR3 bases: TGTGCCAGCAGGCCGGGACAGGGGGTTGGGAACACTGAAGCTTTCTTT. The chain has TRBV2 and TRBJ1-1, with 11 nucleotides matching TRBD1. The CDR3 runs to 16 residues. V trimming: 6 bases; J trimming: 1 base; junction bases outside the gene matches: 7. In germline, CDR1 is SNHLY, CDR2 FYNNEI.

This clonotype occurred many times. J is TRBJ1-5 and V is TRBV6-6, with TRBD1 identical over 9 bases. Germline loops: CDR1 MNHNY, CDR2 SVGAGI (reference sequence). The junction had 12 bases not matched to a gene; V was cut back by 8 bases and J by 4 bases. The CDR3 loop spans 16 amino acids. The DNA for the CDR3 is TGTGCCAGCCGCGTCCCGGGACAGGGTTGGAATCAGCCCCAGCATTTT. Its protein product is CASRVPGQGWNQPQHF.

This clonotype appeared many times. V usage is TRBV25-1 and J usage is TRBJ1-5; TRBD1 is a possible D gene (6 bases). V gave up 5 bases and J gave up 6 bases, with 11 bases separating them. The CDR3 runs 13 residues. Germline V CDR1 and CDR2: MGHDK, SYGVNS. The CDR3 is CASSRQERQPQHF. The DNA for the CDR3 is TGTGCCAGCAGTAGACAGGAACGTCAGCCCCAGCATTTT. Together with reference TRBV25-1 and TRBJ1-5, the CDR3 gives the full variable domain: EADIYQTPRYLVIGTGKKITLECSQTMGHDKMYWYQQDPGMELHLIHYSYGVNSTEKGDLSSESTVSRIRTEHFPLTLESARPSHTSQYLCASSRQERQPQHFGDGTRLSIL.

V and J are TRBV3-1 and TRBJ2-3; D may be TRBD1 or TRBD2 (5 bases each). Trimming took off 0 bases at V and 10 bases at J, with 17 bases between the two ends. This CDR3 contains 15 residues. The V gene's germline CDR1 is LGHDT and CDR2 YNNKEL (reference sequence). The CDR3: CASSQDWDPRRAQYF. CDR3 in DNA: TGTGCCAGCAGCCAAGATTGGGACCCCAGAAGGGCGCAGTATTTT.

Ten or more counts support this clonotype. V and J are TRBV7-2 and TRBJ2-1; 12 bases are shared with TRBD2. V dropped 4 bases and J dropped 12; count of bases not matched to a gene: 13. In germline, CDR1 is SGHTA, CDR2 FQGNSA. There are 16 residues in the CDR3. The CDR3 nucleotides read TGTGCCAGCAGCTCCGCCGGGGCTAGCGGGGGGGCCGGGCAGTTCTTC. This encodes CASSSAGASGGAGQFF.